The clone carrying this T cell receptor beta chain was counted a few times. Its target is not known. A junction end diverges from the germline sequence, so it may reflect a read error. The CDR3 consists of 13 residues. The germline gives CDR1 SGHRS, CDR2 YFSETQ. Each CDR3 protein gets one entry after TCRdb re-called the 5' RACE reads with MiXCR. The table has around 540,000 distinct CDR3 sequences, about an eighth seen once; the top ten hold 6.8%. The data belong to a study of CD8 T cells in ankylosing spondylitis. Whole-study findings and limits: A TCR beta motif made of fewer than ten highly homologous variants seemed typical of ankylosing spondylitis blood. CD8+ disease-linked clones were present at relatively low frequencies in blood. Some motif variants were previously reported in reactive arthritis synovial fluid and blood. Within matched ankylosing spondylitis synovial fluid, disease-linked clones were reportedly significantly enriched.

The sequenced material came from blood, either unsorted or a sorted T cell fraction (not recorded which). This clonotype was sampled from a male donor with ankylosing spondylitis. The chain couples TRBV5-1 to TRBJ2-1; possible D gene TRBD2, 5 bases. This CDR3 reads CASSPGVNGLVVF. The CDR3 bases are TGCGCCAGCAGCCCCGGGGTTAATGGTCTCGTGGTCTTC.